This TCR beta chain appears in the sequencing data of a study of T cell responses to AZD1222 COVID-19 vaccine. This CDR3 has 16 residues. Germline CDR1 is SGDLS and CDR2 is YYNGEE. Losses at the gene ends were 1 base for V and 3 bases for J; bases not matched to a gene: 10. A remark on this clone: As yet, its antigen is unknown.

Study-wide findings and caveats: The breadth and depth of Spike-specific TCRs increased once two AZD1222 doses had been given. Clonal diversity was possibly underestimated; the donors were predominantly white British and more often female. Close to half of all spike-specific TCRs reportedly target regions of the variants that are unmutated.

Generated by immunoSEQ multiplex PCR, the TCRdb table keeps only in-frame clones and is missing some. This table has around 120,000 clones, more than 85% appearing once. This receptor was taken from an adult in good health. Here the sequenced sample was peripheral blood, taken on day 0 of AZD1222 vaccination. The rearrangement links TRBV9 to TRBJ2-7; 7 bases fit TRBD2. The CDR3 coding sequence is TGTGCCAGCAGCGTATCCTCCGGGGGGACCGACTACGAGCAGTACTTC. Translating gives CASSVSSGGTDYEQYF.